These T cell receptor beta chains were read from a single sample in a study of shared clonotypes between healthy human individuals. Only in-frame clones appear in the TCRdb table, and some are missing; sequencing was by immunoSEQ multiplex PCR. The table lists about 680,000 clones, 92% of them singletons. Material for sequencing was naive CD8+ T cells sorted from blood. The receptors come from a man aged 25-45 years in good health. Both conserved end residues are part of each CDR3. The order of the fields is CDR3 DNA, CDR3 protein, J gene, clone size, V gene, D gene. A D gene is named only where the DNA matches it firmly. Only part of the rows carry a size: once, few, many, or a class if the clone is expanded.

cdr3_nt: TGTGCCAGCAGCTCGGCTGGGTCTAGCGGGAACACTGGCTACGAGCAGTACTTC; cdr3_aa: CASSSAGSSGNTGYEQYF; j_call: TRBJ2-7; clone_size: NA; v_call: TRBV7-8; d_call: TRBD2
cdr3_nt: TGCGCCAGTTCACAGGGGTTTTACAATGAGCAGTTCTTC; cdr3_aa: CASSQGFYNEQFF; j_call: TRBJ2-1; clone_size: NA; v_call: TRBV10-1; d_call: TRBD1
cdr3_nt: TGTGCCAGCAGCCGCACCGGTAGTCAGACAGATACGCAGTATTTT; cdr3_aa: CASSRTGSQTDTQYF; j_call: TRBJ2-3; clone_size: NA; v_call: TRBV7-9; d_call: NA
cdr3_nt: TGTGCCACCAGCGCTCTTCGAGACAGGGACGAACCAGATACGCAGTATTTT; cdr3_aa: CATSALRDRDEPDTQYF; j_call: TRBJ2-3; clone_size: NA; v_call: TRBV15; d_call: TRBD1
cdr3_nt: TGTGCCAGCAGTTCTGAGGCCACTGAAGCTTTCTTT; cdr3_aa: CASSSEATEAFF; j_call: TRBJ1-1; clone_size: once; v_call: TRBV27; d_call: NA
cdr3_nt: TGTGCCAGCAGTTTAACGGGAGCCTCCTACGAGCAGTACTTC; cdr3_aa: CASSLTGASYEQYF; j_call: TRBJ2-7; clone_size: once; v_call: TRBV27; d_call: NA
cdr3_nt: TGTGCCAGCAGGGGGACTAGCGGGATGACAGATACGCAGTATTTT; cdr3_aa: CASRGTSGMTDTQYF; j_call: TRBJ2-3; clone_size: NA; v_call: TRBV2; d_call: TRBD2
cdr3_nt: TGTGCCAGCAGCCCGTCCACAGGGAGCCCAACCCACGAGCAGTACTTC; cdr3_aa: CASSPSTGSPTHEQYF; j_call: TRBJ2-7; clone_size: NA; v_call: TRBV5-4; d_call: NA
cdr3_nt: TGTGCCAGCAGCACCGCCAACCAAGAGACCCAGTACTTC; cdr3_aa: CASSTANQETQYF; j_call: TRBJ2-5; clone_size: NA; v_call: TRBV9; d_call: NA
cdr3_nt: TGTGCCAGCAGCTTAGCGGGATCATACAATGAGCAGTTCTTC; cdr3_aa: CASSLAGSYNEQFF; j_call: TRBJ2-1; clone_size: NA; v_call: TRBV7-9; d_call: NA
cdr3_nt: TGCGCCAGCAGCCTGACTAGCGACTACGAGCAGTACTTC; cdr3_aa: CASSLTSDYEQYF; j_call: TRBJ2-7; clone_size: once; v_call: TRBV4-1; d_call: TRBD2
cdr3_nt: TGTGCCAGCAGTGCTCCCCCAAGCAATCAGCCCCAGCATTTT; cdr3_aa: CASSAPPSNQPQHF; j_call: TRBJ1-5; clone_size: NA; v_call: TRBV6-1; d_call: NA
cdr3_nt: TGCGCCAGCAGCTCAACAGATTACAATGAGCAGTTCTTC; cdr3_aa: CASSSTDYNEQFF; j_call: TRBJ2-1; clone_size: NA; v_call: TRBV5-1; d_call: NA
cdr3_nt: TGTGCCAGCAGCGCCGGGACACCATCCGAGCAGTACTTC; cdr3_aa: CASSAGTPSEQYF; j_call: TRBJ2-7; clone_size: NA; v_call: TRBV9; d_call: NA
cdr3_nt: TGTGCCAGCAGCGTGACTAGCGGGAGGGCAGGCACAGATACGCAGTATTTT; cdr3_aa: CASSVTSGRAGTDTQYF; j_call: TRBJ2-3; clone_size: NA; v_call: TRBV9; d_call: TRBD2
cdr3_nt: TGTGCCAGCAGTTCCCGACGGGACATGGGTGGCAATGAGCAGTTCTTC; cdr3_aa: CASSSRRDMGGNEQFF; j_call: TRBJ2-1; clone_size: NA; v_call: TRBV28; d_call: NA
cdr3_nt: TGTGCCAGCAGCTTAGATGGGACAGGGTCCACCGGGGAGCTGTTTTTT; cdr3_aa: CASSLDGTGSTGELFF; j_call: TRBJ2-2; clone_size: NA; v_call: TRBV7-8; d_call: TRBD1
cdr3_nt: TGCGCCAGCAGCTTGGCCGGCCAGGGGGTGGTCTACAATGAGCAGTTCTTC; cdr3_aa: CASSLAGQGVVYNEQFF; j_call: TRBJ2-1; clone_size: NA; v_call: TRBV5-1; d_call: TRBD1
cdr3_nt: TGTGCCAGCAGTTCAGCCGAGGGACAGTACAATCAGCCCCAGCATTTT; cdr3_aa: CASSSAEGQYNQPQHF; j_call: TRBJ1-5; clone_size: NA; v_call: TRBV27; d_call: TRBD1
cdr3_nt: TGTGCCAGCAGTTCCCTAAAGGAAGGGCAGTACTTC; cdr3_aa: CASSSLKEGQYF; j_call: TRBJ2-7; clone_size: NA; v_call: TRBV28; d_call: NA
cdr3_nt: TGTGCCAGCAGCTTGCCTGACAGGGGGCGCACCGGGGAGCTGTTTTTT; cdr3_aa: CASSLPDRGRTGELFF; j_call: TRBJ2-2; clone_size: NA; v_call: TRBV5-4; d_call: TRBD1
cdr3_nt: TGTGCCAGCAGCGCCGAGCGGGAACGAGAGACCCAGTACTTC; cdr3_aa: CASSAERERETQYF; j_call: TRBJ2-5; clone_size: NA; v_call: TRBV9; d_call: TRBD2
cdr3_nt: TGTGCCAGCAGCTTGACAACAGGGGGCGACTATGGCTACACCTTC; cdr3_aa: CASSLTTGGDYGYTF; j_call: TRBJ1-2; clone_size: NA; v_call: TRBV13; d_call: TRBD1
cdr3_nt: TGTGCCAGCAGCTTTGGGGGGGCAGATACGCAGTATTTT; cdr3_aa: CASSFGGADTQYF; j_call: TRBJ2-3; clone_size: NA; v_call: TRBV11-2; d_call: TRBD2
cdr3_nt: TGCGCCAGCAGCCTTACCGGACTAGCGGTTGCCGGGGAGCTGTTTTTT; cdr3_aa: CASSLTGLAVAGELFF; j_call: TRBJ2-2; clone_size: NA; v_call: TRBV4-1; d_call: TRBD2
cdr3_nt: TGTGCCAGCAGCCCCGACGGGAGCACAGATACGCAGTATTTT; cdr3_aa: CASSPDGSTDTQYF; j_call: TRBJ2-3; clone_size: once; v_call: TRBV9; d_call: NA
cdr3_nt: TGCAGTGCTAGAGAAGGGAGGGGCTACACCTTC; cdr3_aa: CSAREGRGYTF; j_call: TRBJ1-2; clone_size: NA; v_call: TRBV20-1; d_call: NA
cdr3_nt: TGTGCCAGCAGTTTACAATTCAGGGGTACTGGAAACACCATATATTTT; cdr3_aa: CASSLQFRGTGNTIYF; j_call: TRBJ1-3; clone_size: NA; v_call: TRBV28; d_call: NA
cdr3_nt: TGTGCCAGCAGTTTACTAGCGGGGAGCTCCTACAATGAGCAGTTCTTC; cdr3_aa: CASSLLAGSSYNEQFF; j_call: TRBJ2-1; clone_size: NA; v_call: TRBV28; d_call: TRBD2
cdr3_nt: TGTGCCTGGAGTGTATTGTTGAACACTGAAGCTTTCTTT; cdr3_aa: CAWSVLLNTEAFF; j_call: TRBJ1-1; clone_size: NA; v_call: TRBV30; d_call: NA
cdr3_nt: TGCGCCAGCAGCCAAGAACCGGGGACCTTCTACGAGCAGTACTTC; cdr3_aa: CASSQEPGTFYEQYF; j_call: TRBJ2-7; clone_size: NA; v_call: TRBV4-1; d_call: NA
cdr3_nt: TGTGCCAGCGGGGGGCTGGAGGAGACCCAGTACTTC; cdr3_aa: CASGGLEETQYF; j_call: TRBJ2-5; clone_size: NA; v_call: TRBV9; d_call: NA
cdr3_nt: TGCGCCAGCAGCCAAGATCTGGCGGGAGGCATATACAATGAGCAGTTCTTC; cdr3_aa: CASSQDLAGGIYNEQFF; j_call: TRBJ2-1; clone_size: NA; v_call: TRBV4-3; d_call: TRBD2
cdr3_nt: TGTGCCAGCAGCTTGGTTAACTATGGCTACACCTTC; cdr3_aa: CASSLVNYGYTF; j_call: TRBJ1-2; clone_size: NA; v_call: TRBV5-4; d_call: NA
cdr3_nt: TGTGCCAGCAGCGCTAGCGGGAGCTCCTACAATGAGCAGTTCTTC; cdr3_aa: CASSASGSSYNEQFF; j_call: TRBJ2-1; clone_size: once; v_call: TRBV5-4; d_call: TRBD2